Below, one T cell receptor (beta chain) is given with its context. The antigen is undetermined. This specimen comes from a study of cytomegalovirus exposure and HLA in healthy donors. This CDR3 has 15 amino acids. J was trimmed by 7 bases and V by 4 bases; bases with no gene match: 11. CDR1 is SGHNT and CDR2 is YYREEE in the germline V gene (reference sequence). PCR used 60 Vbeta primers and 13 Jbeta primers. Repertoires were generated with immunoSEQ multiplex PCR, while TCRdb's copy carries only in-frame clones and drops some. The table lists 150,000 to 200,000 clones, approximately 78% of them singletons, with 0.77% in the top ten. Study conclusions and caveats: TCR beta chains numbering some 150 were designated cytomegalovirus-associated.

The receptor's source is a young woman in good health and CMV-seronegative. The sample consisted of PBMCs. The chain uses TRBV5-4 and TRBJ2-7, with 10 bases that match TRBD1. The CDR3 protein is CASSAPGQGNQEQYF. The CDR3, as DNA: TGTGCCAGCAGCGCCCCGGGACAGGGGAATCAAGAGCAGTACTTC.